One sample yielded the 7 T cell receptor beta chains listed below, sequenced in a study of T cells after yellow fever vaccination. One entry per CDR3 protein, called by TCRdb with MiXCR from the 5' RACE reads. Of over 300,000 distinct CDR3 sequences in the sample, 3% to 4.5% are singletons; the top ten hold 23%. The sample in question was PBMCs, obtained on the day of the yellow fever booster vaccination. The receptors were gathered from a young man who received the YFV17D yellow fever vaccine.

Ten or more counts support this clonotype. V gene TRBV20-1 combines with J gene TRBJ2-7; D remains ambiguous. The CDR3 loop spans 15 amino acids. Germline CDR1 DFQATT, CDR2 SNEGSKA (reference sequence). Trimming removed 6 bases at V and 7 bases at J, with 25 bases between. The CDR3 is CSALYRDSRVVEQYV. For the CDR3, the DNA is TGCAGTGCACTCTACAGAGACTCCCGTGTTGTTGAGCAGTACGTC.

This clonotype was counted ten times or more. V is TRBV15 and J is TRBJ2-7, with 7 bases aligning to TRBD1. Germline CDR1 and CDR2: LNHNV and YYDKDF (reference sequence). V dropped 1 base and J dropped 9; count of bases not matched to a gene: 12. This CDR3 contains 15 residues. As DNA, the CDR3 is TGTGCCACCAGCAGAGGGACAGGTACCCTACGAGGGCAGTACGTC. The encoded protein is CATSRGTGTLRGQYV.

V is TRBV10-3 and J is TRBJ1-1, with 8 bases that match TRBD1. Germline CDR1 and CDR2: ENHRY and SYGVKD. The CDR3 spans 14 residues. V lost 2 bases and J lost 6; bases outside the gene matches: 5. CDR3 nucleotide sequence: TGTGCCATCAGTGAGGGACAGGGTATCCCTGAAGCTTTCTTT. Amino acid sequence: CAISEGQGIPEAFF.

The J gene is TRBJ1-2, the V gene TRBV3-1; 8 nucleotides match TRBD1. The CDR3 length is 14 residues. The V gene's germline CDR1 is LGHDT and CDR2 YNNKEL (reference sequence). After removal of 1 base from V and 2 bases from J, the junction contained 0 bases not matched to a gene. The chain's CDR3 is CASSQGTGNYGYTF. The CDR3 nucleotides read TGTGCCAGCAGCCAAGGGACAGGGAACTATGGCTACACCTTC. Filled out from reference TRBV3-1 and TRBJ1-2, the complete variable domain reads DTAVSQTPKYLVTQMGNDKSIKCEQNLGHDTMYWYKQDSKKFLKIMFSYNNKELIINETVPNRFSPKSPDKAHLNLHINSLELGDSAVYFCASSQGTGNYGYTFGSGTRLTVV.

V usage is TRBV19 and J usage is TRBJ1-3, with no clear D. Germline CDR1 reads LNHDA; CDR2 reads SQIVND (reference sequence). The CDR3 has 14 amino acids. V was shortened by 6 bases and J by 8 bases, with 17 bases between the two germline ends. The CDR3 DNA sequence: TGTGCCAGTAGCCGGGCCTCGAAAGGAGACACCATATATTTT. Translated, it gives CASSRASKGDTIYF.

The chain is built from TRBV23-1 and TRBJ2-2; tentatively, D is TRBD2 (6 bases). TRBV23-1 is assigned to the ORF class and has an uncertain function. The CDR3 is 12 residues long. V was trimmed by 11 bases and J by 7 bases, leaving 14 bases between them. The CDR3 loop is CAARLEGGELFF. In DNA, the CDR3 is TGCGCCGCCCGACTAGAAGGCGGGGAGCTGTTTTTT.

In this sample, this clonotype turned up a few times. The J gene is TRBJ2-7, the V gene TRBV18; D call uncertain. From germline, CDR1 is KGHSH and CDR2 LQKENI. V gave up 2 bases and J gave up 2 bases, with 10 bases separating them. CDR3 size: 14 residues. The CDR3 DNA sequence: TGTGCCAGCTCACCATCTTCTCCCCCCTACGAGCAGTACTTC. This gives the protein CASSPSSPPYEQYF.